A single sample is the source of the 13 T cell receptor beta chains below, sequenced in a study of T cell responses to AZD1222 COVID-19 vaccine. TCRdb's copy holds only in-frame clones and misses some; the assay was immunoSEQ multiplex PCR. This sample has fewer than 150,000 clones; 75% to 90% occur once, and the top ten carry 1.6%. The material was peripheral blood, obtained 28 days after the second AZD1222 dose. The receptors here all came from an adult who received the AZD1222 COVID-19 vaccine.

The rearrangement links TRBV24-1 to TRBJ2-3; either TRBD1 or TRBD2 may fit D (5 bases each). The germline gives CDR1 KGHDR, CDR2 SFDVKD. CDR3 length equals 15 residues. Trimming stripped 5 bases from V and 2 bases from J, with 13 bases between. CDR3 sequence reads: CATSAIPGPTDTQYF. The CDR3 nucleotides are TGTGCCACCAGTGCAATTCCGGGGCCCACAGATACGCAGTATTTT.

The V gene is TRBV24-1, the J gene TRBJ2-1, with D possibly matching TRBD1 (6 bases). V lost 2 bases and J lost 6, with 13 bases in between. This CDR3 has 15 residues. The V gene's germline CDR1 is KGHDR and CDR2 SFDVKD. The DNA for the CDR3 is TGTGCCACCAGTGATTCGAGGACAGTAAGCAATGAGCAGTTCTTC. Protein product: CATSDSRTVSNEQFF.

The chain employs TRBV19 and TRBJ2-5; D gene uncertain. V lost 6 bases, J lost 4 bases, and 9 bases lay in between. Germline V gene sequence: CDR1 LNHDA, CDR2 SQIVND (reference sequence). This CDR3 has 12 residues. CDR3 loop: CASSLSGETQYF. The DNA of the CDR3 is TGTGCCAGTAGCCTTTCCGGAGAGACCCAGTACTTC.

V is TRBV6-5 and J is TRBJ1-3; 9 positions agree with TRBD1. Germline values: CDR1 MNHEY, CDR2 SVGAGI. The CDR3 length is 14 residues. The V gene end was trimmed by 2 bases and the J gene end by 7 bases; junction bases not matched to a gene: 3. CDR3 nucleotides: TGTGCCAGCAGTTACACCGACAGGGGGAACACCATATATTTT. This translates into CASSYTDRGNTIYF.

The rearrangement joins TRBV5-1 to TRBJ2-1; 10 positions agree with TRBD2. Germline assignment: CDR1 SGHRS and CDR2 YFSETQ. Trimming at V came to 0 bases and at J to 5 bases, leaving 5 bases not matched to a gene. There are 16 residues in the CDR3. As DNA, the CDR3 is TGCGCCAGCAGCTTGGAGTGGACTAGCGGAGACAATGAGCAGTTCTTC. This encodes CASSLEWTSGDNEQFF.

The chain has TRBV28 and TRBJ2-3, with D tentatively TRBD1 or TRBD2 (5 bases each). V gave up 2 bases and J gave up 6 bases, with 9 bases separating them. This CDR3 is 13 amino acids long. Germline CDR1 reads MDHEN; CDR2 reads SYDVKM. The CDR3 DNA reads TGTGCCAGCAGTTTAGGGGGAGTCGATACGCAGTATTTT. This translates into CASSLGGVDTQYF.

In DNA, the CDR3 is TGTGCCAGCAGCTCCTCCGGGGGCTATAATTCACCCCTCCACTTT. It specifies CASSSSGGYNSPLHF. The rearrangement uses TRBV28 and TRBJ1-6, with D tentatively TRBD1 (5 bases). Per the germline V gene, CDR1 is MDHEN and CDR2 is SYDVKM. The length of the CDR3 is 15 residues. The V end was cut by 6 bases, the J end by 3 bases, with 12 bases between.

This clone appeared a single time. J is TRBJ1-5 and V is TRBV2; D uncertain. Germline lookup yields CDR1 SNHLY and CDR2 FYNNEI. Trimming removed 6 bases from V and 4 bases from J, with 13 bases in between. This CDR3 is 14 amino acids long. The CDR3 loop is CASSELTMNQPQHF. The CDR3 DNA reads as TGTGCCAGCAGCGAACTAACCATGAATCAGCCCCAGCATTTT.

This chain links TRBV5-1 with TRBJ2-2; TRBD2 matches 14 bases. There are 18 residues in the CDR3. The junction had 10 bases not matched to a gene; V was cut back by 4 bases and J by 5 bases. Looked up from germline, CDR1 is SGHRS and CDR2 is YFSETQ. For the CDR3, the DNA is TGCGCCAGCAGCCGAAGACTAGCGGGAGGGACGGGGACCGGGGAGCTGTTTTTT. Translating it yields CASSRRLAGGTGTGELFF.

The rearrangement joins TRBV6-5 to TRBJ1-2; D gene uncertain. Germline CDR1 is MNHEY and CDR2 is SVGAGI. The CDR3 totals 15 residues. Trimming took off 0 bases at V and 4 bases at J, with 12 bases between the two ends. The CDR3 region has the DNA TGTGCCAGCAGTTACTCGAGTCGTGGAGGCTATGGCTACACCTTC. The encoded protein is CASSYSSRGGYGYTF.

The chain employs TRBV7-8 and TRBJ1-1; no firm D call. The CDR3 length is 13 residues. Germline V gene lookup returns CDR1 SGHVS and CDR2 FQNEAQ. Trimming removed 5 bases from V and 4 bases from J, with 11 bases in between. This chain's CDR3 is CASSLKMGTEAFF. CDR3 sequence (DNA): TGTGCCAGCAGCCTTAAGATGGGCACTGAAGCTTTCTTT.

The rearrangement uses TRBV5-1 and TRBJ1-6; 7 bases agree with TRBD1. The ends lost 0 bases at V and 0 bases at J; junction bases unmatched: 3. The CDR3 has 17 amino acids. Germline-derived CDR1 and CDR2 are SGHRS and YFSETQ. CDR3 in DNA: TGCGCCAGCAGCTTGGGGGGACAGAGCTCCTATAATTCACCCCTCCACTTT. It is translated as CASSLGGQSSYNSPLHF.

The chain recombines TRBV27 with TRBJ1-1; D ambiguous. The germline V gene encodes CDR1 MNHEY and CDR2 SMNVEV (reference sequence). CDR3 length: 14 residues. The V and J ends lost 6 bases and 0 bases respectively, with 11 bases between them. CDR3 DNA sequence: TGTGCCAGCAGCGCACATGAATTGAACACTGAAGCTTTCTTT. Amino acid sequence: CASSAHELNTEAFF.